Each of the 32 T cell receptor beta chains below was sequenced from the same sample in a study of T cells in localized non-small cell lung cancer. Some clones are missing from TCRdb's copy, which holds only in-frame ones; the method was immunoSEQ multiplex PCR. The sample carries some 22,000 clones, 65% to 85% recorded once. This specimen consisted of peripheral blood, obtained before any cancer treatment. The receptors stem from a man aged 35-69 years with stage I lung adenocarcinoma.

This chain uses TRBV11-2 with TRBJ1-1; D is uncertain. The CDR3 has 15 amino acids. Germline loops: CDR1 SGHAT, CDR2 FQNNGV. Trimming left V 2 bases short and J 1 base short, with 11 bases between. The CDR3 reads CASSLRGLTNTEAFF. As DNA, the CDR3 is TGTGCCAGCAGCTTAAGAGGGCTGACGAACACTGAAGCTTTCTTT.

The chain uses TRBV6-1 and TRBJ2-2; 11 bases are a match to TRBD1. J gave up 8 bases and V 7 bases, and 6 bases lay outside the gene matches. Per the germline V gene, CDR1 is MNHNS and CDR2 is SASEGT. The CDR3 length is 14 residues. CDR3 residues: CASNVDRGLGELFF. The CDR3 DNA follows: TGTGCCAGCAATGTGGACAGGGGGCTTGGGGAGCTGTTTTTT.

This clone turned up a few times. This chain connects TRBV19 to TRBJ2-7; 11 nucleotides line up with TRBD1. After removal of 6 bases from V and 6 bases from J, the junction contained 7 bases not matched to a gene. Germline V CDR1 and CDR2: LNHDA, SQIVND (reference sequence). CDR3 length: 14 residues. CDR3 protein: CASREDRGRSEQYF. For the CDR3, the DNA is TGTGCCAGTAGGGAGGACAGGGGGCGGTCCGAGCAGTACTTC.

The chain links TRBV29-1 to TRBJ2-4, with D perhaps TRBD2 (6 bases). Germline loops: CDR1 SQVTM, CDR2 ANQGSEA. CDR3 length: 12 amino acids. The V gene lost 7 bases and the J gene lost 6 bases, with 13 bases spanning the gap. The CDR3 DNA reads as TGCAGCGCTGAGGGGCGGGGAAACATTCAGTACTTC. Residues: CSAEGRGNIQYF.

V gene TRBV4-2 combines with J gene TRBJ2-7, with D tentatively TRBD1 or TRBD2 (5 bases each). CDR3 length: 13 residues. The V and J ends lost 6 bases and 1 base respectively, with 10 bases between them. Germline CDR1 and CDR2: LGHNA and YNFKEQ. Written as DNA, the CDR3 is TGTGCCAGCAGTATGGGGGAGTCCTACGAGCAGTACTTC. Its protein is CASSMGESYEQYF.

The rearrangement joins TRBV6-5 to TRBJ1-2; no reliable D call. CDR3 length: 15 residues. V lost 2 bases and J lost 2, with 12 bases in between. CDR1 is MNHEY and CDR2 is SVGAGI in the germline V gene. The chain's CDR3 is CASSYDRAANYGYTF. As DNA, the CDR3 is TGTGCCAGCAGTTACGATCGGGCTGCAAACTATGGCTACACCTTC.

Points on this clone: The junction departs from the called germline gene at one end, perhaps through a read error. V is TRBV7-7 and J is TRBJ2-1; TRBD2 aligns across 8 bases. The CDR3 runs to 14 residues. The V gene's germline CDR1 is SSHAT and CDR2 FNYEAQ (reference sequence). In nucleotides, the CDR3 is TGTGCTAGCAGCTTAGGCGGGACTAGTGGTGAGCAGTTCTTC. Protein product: CASSLGGTSGEQFF. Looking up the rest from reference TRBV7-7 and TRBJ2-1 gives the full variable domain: GAGVSQSPRYKVTKRGQDVTLRCDPISSHATLYWYQQALGQGPEFLTYFNYEAQPDKSGLPSDRFSAERPEGSISTLTIQRTEQRDSAMYRCASSLGGTSGEQFFGPGTRLTVL.

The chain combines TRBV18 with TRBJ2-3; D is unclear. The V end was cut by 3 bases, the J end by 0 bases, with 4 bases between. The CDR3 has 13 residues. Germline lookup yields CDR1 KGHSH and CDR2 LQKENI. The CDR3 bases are TGTGCCAGCTCACCCCCAAGCACAGATACGCAGTATTTT. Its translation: CASSPPSTDTQYF.

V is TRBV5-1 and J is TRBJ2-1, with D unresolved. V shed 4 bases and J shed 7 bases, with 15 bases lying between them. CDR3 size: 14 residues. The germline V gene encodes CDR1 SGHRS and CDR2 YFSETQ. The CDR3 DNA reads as TGCGCCAGCAGCGGCCTATCGACTTTGAATGAGCAGTTCTTC. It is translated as CASSGLSTLNEQFF.

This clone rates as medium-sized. The CDR3 region is CASSLSTTGLDTQYF. CDR3 nucleotide sequence: TGTGCCAGCAGTTTATCGACGACAGGGCTAGATACGCAGTATTTT. The chain combines TRBV27 with TRBJ2-3; TRBD1 agrees at 7 bases. Looked up from germline, CDR1 is MNHEY and CDR2 is SMNVEV (reference sequence). There are 15 residues in the CDR3. The V segment lost 0 bases and the J segment 5 bases; nucleotides outside the gene matches: 5.

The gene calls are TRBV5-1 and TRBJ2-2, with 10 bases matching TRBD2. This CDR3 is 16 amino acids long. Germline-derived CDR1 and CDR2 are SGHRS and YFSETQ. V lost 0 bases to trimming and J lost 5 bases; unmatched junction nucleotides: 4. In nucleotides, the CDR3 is TGCGCCAGCAGCTTGGACCCAGCGGGGGGGACCGGGGAGCTGTTTTTT. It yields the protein CASSLDPAGGTGELFF. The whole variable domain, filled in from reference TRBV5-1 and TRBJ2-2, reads KAGVTQTPRYLIKTRGQQVTLSCSPISGHRSVSWYQQTPGQGLQFLFEYFSETQRNKGNFPGRFSGRQFSNSRSEMNVSTLELGDSALYLCASSLDPAGGTGELFFGEGSRLTVL.

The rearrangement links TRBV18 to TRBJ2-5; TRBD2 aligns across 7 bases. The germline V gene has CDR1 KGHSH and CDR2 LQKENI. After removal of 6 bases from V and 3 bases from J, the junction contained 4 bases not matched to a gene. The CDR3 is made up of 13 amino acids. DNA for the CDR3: TGTGCCAGCTCCCCCGGGGGGAAAGAGACCCAGTACTTC. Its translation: CASSPGGKETQYF. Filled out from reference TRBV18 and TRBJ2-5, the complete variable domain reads NAGVMQNPRHLVRRRGQEARLRCSPMKGHSHVYWYRQLPEEGLKFMVYLQKENIIDESGMPKERFSAEFPKEGPSILRIQQVVRGDSAAYFCASSPGGKETQYFGPGTRLLVL.

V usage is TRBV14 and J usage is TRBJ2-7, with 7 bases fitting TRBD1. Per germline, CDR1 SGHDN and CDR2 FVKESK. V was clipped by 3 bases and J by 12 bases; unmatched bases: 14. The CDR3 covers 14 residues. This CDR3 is CASSQGPSTGWRYF. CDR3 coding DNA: TGTGCCAGCAGCCAGGGACCGTCGACAGGGTGGAGGTACTTC.

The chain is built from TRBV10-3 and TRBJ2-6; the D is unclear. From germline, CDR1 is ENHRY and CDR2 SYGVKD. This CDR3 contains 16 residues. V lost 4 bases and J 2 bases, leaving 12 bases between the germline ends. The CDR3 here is CAISAAYGTGANVLTF. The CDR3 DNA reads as TGTGCCATCAGTGCCGCGTATGGGACTGGGGCCAACGTCCTGACTTTC.

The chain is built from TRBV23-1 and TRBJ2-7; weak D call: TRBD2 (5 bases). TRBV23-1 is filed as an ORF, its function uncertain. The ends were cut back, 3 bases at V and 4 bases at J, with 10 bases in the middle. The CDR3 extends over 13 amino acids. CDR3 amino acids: CASSHVREYEQYF. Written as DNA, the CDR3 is TGCGCCAGCAGTCACGTTAGGGAGTACGAGCAGTACTTC.

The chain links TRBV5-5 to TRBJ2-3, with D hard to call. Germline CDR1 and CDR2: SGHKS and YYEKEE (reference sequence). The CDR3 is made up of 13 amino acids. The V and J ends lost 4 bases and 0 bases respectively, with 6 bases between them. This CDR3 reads CASSPDSTDTQYF. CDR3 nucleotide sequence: TGTGCCAGCAGCCCTGACAGCACAGATACGCAGTATTTT. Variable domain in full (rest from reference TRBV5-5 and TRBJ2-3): DAGVTQSPTHLIKTRGQQVTLRCSPISGHKSVSWYQQVLGQGPQFIFQYYEKEERGRGNFPDRFSARQFPNYSSELNVNALLLGDSALYLCASSPDSTDTQYFGPGTRLTVL.

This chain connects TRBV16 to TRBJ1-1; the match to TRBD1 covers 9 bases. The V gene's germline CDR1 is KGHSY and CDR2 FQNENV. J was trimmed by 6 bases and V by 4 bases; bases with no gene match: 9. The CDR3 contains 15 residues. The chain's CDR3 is CASSPLTGGVSEAFF. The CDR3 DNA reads TGTGCCAGCAGCCCCTTAACAGGGGGCGTCTCTGAAGCTTTCTTT.

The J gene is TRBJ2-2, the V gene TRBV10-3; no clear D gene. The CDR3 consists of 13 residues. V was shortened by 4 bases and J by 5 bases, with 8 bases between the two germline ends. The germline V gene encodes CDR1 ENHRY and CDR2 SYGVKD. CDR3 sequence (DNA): TGTGCCATCAGTGGTCTCACAACCGGGGAGCTGTTTTTT. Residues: CAISGLTTGELFF.

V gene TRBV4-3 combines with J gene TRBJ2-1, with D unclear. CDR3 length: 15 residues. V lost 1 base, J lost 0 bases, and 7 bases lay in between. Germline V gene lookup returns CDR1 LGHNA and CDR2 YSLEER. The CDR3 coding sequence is TGCGCCAGCAGCCAAGCTGAATTCTCCTACAATGAGCAGTTCTTC. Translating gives CASSQAEFSYNEQFF.

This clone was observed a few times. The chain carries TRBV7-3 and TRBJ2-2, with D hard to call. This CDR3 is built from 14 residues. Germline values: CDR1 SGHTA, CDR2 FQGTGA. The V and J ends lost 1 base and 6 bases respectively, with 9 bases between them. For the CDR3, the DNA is TGTGCCAGCAGCTTAATAGGGCTCGCCGGGGAGCTGTTTTTT. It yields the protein CASSLIGLAGELFF. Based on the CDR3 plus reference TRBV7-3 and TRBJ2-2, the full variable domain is GAGVSQTPSNKVTEKGKYVELRCDPISGHTALYWYRQSLGQGPEFLIYFQGTGAADDSGLPNDRFFAVRPEGSVSTLKIQRTERGDSAVYLCASSLIGLAGELFFGEGSRLTVL.

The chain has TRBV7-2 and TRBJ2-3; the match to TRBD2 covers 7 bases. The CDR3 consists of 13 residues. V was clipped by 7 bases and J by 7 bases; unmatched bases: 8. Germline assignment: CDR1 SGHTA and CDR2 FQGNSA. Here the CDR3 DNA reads TGTGCCAGCACTGCGGGAGTTCAAAATACGCAGTATTTT. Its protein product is CASTAGVQNTQYF.

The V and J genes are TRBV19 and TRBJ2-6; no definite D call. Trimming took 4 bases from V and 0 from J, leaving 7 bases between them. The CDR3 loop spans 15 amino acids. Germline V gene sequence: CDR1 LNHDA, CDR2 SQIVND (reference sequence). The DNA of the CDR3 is TGTGCCAGTAGTACTTTTACCTCTGGGGCCAACGTCCTGACTTTC. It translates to CASSTFTSGANVLTF. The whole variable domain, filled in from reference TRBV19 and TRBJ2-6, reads DGGITQSPKYLFRKEGQNVTLSCEQNLNHDAMYWYRQDPGQGLRLIYYSQIVNDFQKGDIAEGYSVSREKKESFPLTVTSAQKNPTAFYLCASSTFTSGANVLTFGAGSRLTVL.

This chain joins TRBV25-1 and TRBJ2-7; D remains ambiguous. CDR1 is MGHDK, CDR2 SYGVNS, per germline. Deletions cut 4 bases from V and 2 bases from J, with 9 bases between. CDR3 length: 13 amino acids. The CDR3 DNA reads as TGTGCCAGCAGTGTTGGAGTTACCTACGAGCAGTACTTC. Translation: CASSVGVTYEQYF.

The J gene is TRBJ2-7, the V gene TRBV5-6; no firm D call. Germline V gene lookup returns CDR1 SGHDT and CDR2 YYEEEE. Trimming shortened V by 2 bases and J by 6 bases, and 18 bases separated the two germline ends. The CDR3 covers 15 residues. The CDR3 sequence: CASSLRAPLGPEQYF. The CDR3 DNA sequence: TGTGCCAGCAGCTTACGGGCTCCCTTAGGTCCCGAGCAGTACTTC.

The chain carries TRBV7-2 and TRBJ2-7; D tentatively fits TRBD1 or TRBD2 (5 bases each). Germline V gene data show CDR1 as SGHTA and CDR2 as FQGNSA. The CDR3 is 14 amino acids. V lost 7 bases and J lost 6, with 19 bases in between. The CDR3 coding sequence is TGTGCCAGCAACATCGGGACGGCCCGGACCGAGCAGTACTTC. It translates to CASNIGTARTEQYF.

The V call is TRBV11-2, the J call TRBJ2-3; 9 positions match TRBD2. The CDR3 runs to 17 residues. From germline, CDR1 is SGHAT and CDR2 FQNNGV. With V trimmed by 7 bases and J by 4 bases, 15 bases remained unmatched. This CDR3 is CASNPPRVAGVADTQYF. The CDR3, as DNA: TGTGCCAGCAACCCCCCTCGGGTAGCGGGAGTAGCAGATACGCAGTATTTT.

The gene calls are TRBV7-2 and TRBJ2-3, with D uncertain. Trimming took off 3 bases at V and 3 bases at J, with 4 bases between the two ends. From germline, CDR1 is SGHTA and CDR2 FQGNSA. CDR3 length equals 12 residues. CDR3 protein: CASSFLTDTQYF. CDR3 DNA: TGTGCCAGCAGCTTTCTAACAGATACGCAGTATTTT.

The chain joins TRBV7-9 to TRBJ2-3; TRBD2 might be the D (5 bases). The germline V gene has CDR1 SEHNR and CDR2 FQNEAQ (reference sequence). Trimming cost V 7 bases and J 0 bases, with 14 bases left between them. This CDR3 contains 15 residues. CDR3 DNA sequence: TGTGCCAGCACCGCTCCGAGCGGAAGCACAGATACGCAGTATTTT. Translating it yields CASTAPSGSTDTQYF.

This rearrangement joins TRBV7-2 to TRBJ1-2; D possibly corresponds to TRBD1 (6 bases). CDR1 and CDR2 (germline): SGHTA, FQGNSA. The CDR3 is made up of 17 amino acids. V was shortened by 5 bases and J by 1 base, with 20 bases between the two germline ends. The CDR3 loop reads CASSPRGGGSNNYGYTF. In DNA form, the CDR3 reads TGTGCCAGCAGCCCGCGAGGGGGGGGCAGTAATAACTATGGCTACACCTTC. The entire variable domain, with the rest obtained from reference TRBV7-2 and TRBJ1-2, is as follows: GAGVSQSPSNKVTEKGKDVELRCDPISGHTALYWYRQSLGQGLEFLIYFQGNSAPDKSGLPSDRFSAERTGGSVSTLTIQRTQQEDSAVYLCASSPRGGGSNNYGYTFGSGTRLTVV.

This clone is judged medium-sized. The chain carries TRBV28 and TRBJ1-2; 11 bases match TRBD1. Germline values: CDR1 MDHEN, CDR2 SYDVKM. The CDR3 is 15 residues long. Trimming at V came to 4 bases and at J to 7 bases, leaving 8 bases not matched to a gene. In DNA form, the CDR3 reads TGTGCCAGCAGTTCTCGGGACAGGGGGTCGGTTGGCTACACCTTC. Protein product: CASSSRDRGSVGYTF.

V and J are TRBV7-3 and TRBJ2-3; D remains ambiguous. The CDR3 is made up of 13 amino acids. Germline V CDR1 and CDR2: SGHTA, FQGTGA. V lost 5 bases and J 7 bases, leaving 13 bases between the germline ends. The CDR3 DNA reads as TGTGCCAGCAGCCCCCCCTCCCTCAATACGCAGTATTTT. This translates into CASSPPSLNTQYF. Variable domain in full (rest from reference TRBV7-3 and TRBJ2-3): GAGVSQTPSNKVTEKGKYVELRCDPISGHTALYWYRQSLGQGPEFLIYFQGTGAADDSGLPNDRFFAVRPEGSVSTLKIQRTERGDSAVYLCASSPPSLNTQYFGPGTRLTVL.

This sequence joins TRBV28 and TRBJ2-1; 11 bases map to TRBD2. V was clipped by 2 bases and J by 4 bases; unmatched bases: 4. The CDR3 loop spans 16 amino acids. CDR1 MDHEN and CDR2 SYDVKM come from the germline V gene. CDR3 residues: CASSLPGTSGYNEQFF. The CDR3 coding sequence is TGTGCCAGCAGTTTACCAGGGACTAGCGGATACAATGAGCAGTTCTTC.